Shown below are 20 T cell receptor beta chains from a single sample sequenced in a study of cytomegalovirus exposure and HLA in healthy donors. Use of 60 Vbeta and 13 Jbeta primers characterized the PCR. Only in-frame clones appear in the TCRdb table, and some are missing; sequencing was by immunoSEQ multiplex PCR. The sample lists 130,000 or so clones; about two thirds were seen once. The sample comprised PBMCs. These receptors were collected from a man in his forties or fifties in good health and CMV-seropositive.

The chain joins TRBV19 to TRBJ1-1, with 8 bases matching TRBD1. V was pared by 3 bases and J by 4 bases, with 7 bases of the junction left unmatched. The germline V gene encodes CDR1 LNHDA and CDR2 SQIVND (reference sequence). The CDR3 runs to 15 residues. CDR3 amino acids: CASSMTGVLSTEAFF. As DNA, the CDR3 is TGTGCCAGTAGTATGACAGGGGTATTGAGCACTGAAGCTTTCTTT.

This chain uses TRBV5-1 with TRBJ2-7; 9 nucleotides agree with TRBD2. CDR1 and CDR2 (germline): SGHRS, YFSETQ. Trimming cost V 3 bases and J 1 base; bases outside gene matches: 14. CDR3 size: 18 residues. As DNA, the CDR3 is TGCGCCAGCAGCTCCAATGGACTAGCGAGTGTGGGGTCCTACGAGCAGTACTTC. It translates to CASSSNGLASVGSYEQYF.

This chain uses TRBV6-6 with TRBJ1-3; TRBD1 agrees at 8 bases. The ends lost 5 bases at V and 4 bases at J; junction bases unmatched: 10. The CDR3 runs 16 residues. The V gene's germline CDR1 is MNHNY and CDR2 SVGAGI (reference sequence). CDR3 region: CASSITQGARGNTIYF. The CDR3 DNA reads TGTGCCAGCAGTATTACGCAGGGGGCGCGGGGAAACACCATATATTTT.

The J gene is TRBJ1-4, the V gene TRBV14; TRBD1 agrees at 8 bases. The CDR3 sequence is 15 residues long. Germline assignment: CDR1 SGHDN and CDR2 FVKESK. V shed 3 bases, J shed 4 bases, and the junction held 4 bases outside the gene matches. The CDR3 bases are TGTGCCAGCAGCCACCTGACAGGGGTTAATGAAAAACTGTTTTTT. Its translation: CASSHLTGVNEKLFF.

The chain has TRBV6-1 and TRBJ2-7; a possible D gene is TRBD2 (5 bases). V gave up 3 bases and J gave up 3 bases, with 12 bases separating them. This CDR3 region has 14 residues. Germline-derived CDR1 and CDR2 are MNHNS and SASEGT. CDR3 amino acids: CASSDGGPSYEQYF. Written as DNA, the CDR3 is TGTGCCAGCAGTGATGGCGGGCCAAGCTACGAGCAGTACTTC.

The chain employs TRBV2 and TRBJ2-1, with TRBD2 matching 8 bases. The CDR3 spans 14 residues. The V segment lost 6 bases and the J segment 4 bases; nucleotides outside the gene matches: 5. In germline, CDR1 is SNHLY, CDR2 FYNNEI. The CDR3 protein is CASRTSELYNEQFF. In DNA form, the CDR3 reads TGTGCCAGCAGGACTAGCGAACTATACAATGAGCAGTTCTTC.

The chain couples TRBV5-1 to TRBJ2-2; D gene uncertain. CDR3 length equals 14 residues. V shed 0 bases and J shed 2 bases, with 5 bases lying between them. CDR1 SGHRS and CDR2 YFSETQ come from the germline V gene. The CDR3: CASSLAINTGELFF. CDR3 in DNA: TGCGCCAGCAGCTTGGCCATCAACACCGGGGAGCTGTTTTTT. Together with reference TRBV5-1 and TRBJ2-2, the CDR3 gives the full variable domain: KAGVTQTPRYLIKTRGQQVTLSCSPISGHRSVSWYQQTPGQGLQFLFEYFSETQRNKGNFPGRFSGRQFSNSRSEMNVSTLELGDSALYLCASSLAINTGELFFGEGSRLTVL.

The chain joins TRBV2 to TRBJ2-7; tentatively, D is TRBD2 (5 bases). Germline V gives CDR1 SNHLY, CDR2 FYNNEI. The CDR3 is 13 residues long. V lost 4 bases and J 3 bases, leaving 10 bases between the germline ends. CDR3 nucleotide sequence: TGTGCCAGCAGTGTCGACGGGATCTACGAGCAGTACTTC. The encoded protein is CASSVDGIYEQYF.

This chain links TRBV11-2 with TRBJ2-3, with TRBD1 matching over 9 bases. The CDR3 sequence is 14 residues long. The ends lost 5 bases at V and 3 bases at J; junction bases unmatched: 3. CDR1 SGHAT and CDR2 FQNNGV come from the germline V gene. The CDR3 loop reads CASSRDRATDTQYF. In DNA, the CDR3 is TGTGCCAGCAGCCGGGACAGGGCTACAGATACGCAGTATTTT.

The chain links TRBV2 to TRBJ1-1; a weak D match, TRBD1 (5 bases). Trimming shortened V by 8 bases and J by 8 bases, and 12 bases separated the two germline ends. CDR1 SNHLY and CDR2 FYNNEI come from the germline V gene. This CDR3 comprises 11 residues. The CDR3 loop reads CASRDRQEAFF. The CDR3, as DNA: TGTGCCAGCCGCGACAGACAAGAAGCTTTCTTT.

This sequence joins TRBV27 and TRBJ2-1; 10 bases align to TRBD1. This CDR3 contains 19 residues. Germline V gene lookup returns CDR1 MNHEY and CDR2 SMNVEV (reference sequence). The trim removed 8 bases at V and 0 bases at J, leaving 16 bases unmatched. CDR3 protein: CASRRGTGAVLSSYNEQFF. CDR3 DNA sequence: TGTGCCAGCCGCCGTGGGACAGGGGCGGTCTTGAGCTCCTACAATGAGCAGTTCTTC.

The rearrangement uses TRBV5-4 and TRBJ2-7; 8 positions agree with TRBD1. Germline-derived CDR1 and CDR2 are SGHNT and YYREEE (reference sequence). Trimming cost V 4 bases and J 2 bases; bases outside gene matches: 5. This CDR3 is built from 14 residues. CDR3 sequence: CASSRGQATYEQYF. In nucleotides, the CDR3 is TGTGCCAGCAGCCGGGGACAGGCAACCTACGAGCAGTACTTC.

The chain recombines TRBV5-1 with TRBJ1-2, with a weak D call TRBD1 (5 bases). The CDR3 covers 18 residues. CDR1 and CDR2 from the germline V gene are SGHRS and YFSETQ. V was shortened by 0 bases and J by 4 bases, with 22 bases between the two germline ends. The CDR3, as DNA: TGCGCCAGCAGCTTGGGAGTAGGGCAGGGCGCCCTACTCTATGGCTACACCTTC. Protein: CASSLGVGQGALLYGYTF. The full variable domain, in which reference TRBV5-1 and TRBJ1-2 provide the parts outside the CDR3, is KAGVTQTPRYLIKTRGQQVTLSCSPISGHRSVSWYQQTPGQGLQFLFEYFSETQRNKGNFPGRFSGRQFSNSRSEMNVSTLELGDSALYLCASSLGVGQGALLYGYTFGSGTRLTVV.

The gene calls are TRBV6-5 and TRBJ2-6; tentative D call: TRBD2 (5 bases). CDR1 and CDR2 (germline): MNHEY, SVGAGI. V dropped 2 bases and J dropped 1 base, with 6 bases sitting between them. The CDR3 covers 15 residues. The CDR3 reads CASSYEGSGANVLTF. CDR3 DNA sequence: TGTGCCAGCAGTTACGAGGGATCTGGGGCCAACGTCCTGACTTTC.

The rearrangement joins TRBV18 to TRBJ2-5; 12 bases map to TRBD2. Unmatched junction bases numbered 3, after V lost 3 bases and J lost 1 base. The V gene's germline CDR1 is KGHSH and CDR2 LQKENI. CDR3 size: 16 residues. DNA of the CDR3: TGTGCCAGCTCACCCACTAGCGGGGGGACCCAAGAGACCCAGTACTTC. Its protein product is CASSPTSGGTQETQYF.

The table lists this clone with a few counts. The chain combines TRBV6-6 with TRBJ1-1; no clear D gene. Trimming took 5 bases from V and 5 from J, leaving 18 bases between them. CDR1 is MNHNY, CDR2 SVGAGI, per germline (reference sequence). This CDR3 spans 15 amino acids. The chain's CDR3 is CASSTPTPGGTEAFF. Here the CDR3 DNA reads TGTGCCAGCAGTACCCCCACCCCGGGAGGGACTGAAGCTTTCTTT.

The chain employs TRBV5-1 and TRBJ2-5; maybe TRBD2 (6 bases). The CDR3 runs to 15 residues. The germline CDR1 and CDR2 sequences are SGHRS and YFSETQ. V was clipped by 0 bases and J by 4 bases, with 13 bases between them. The CDR3 loop reads CASSLAGGHGETQYF. For the CDR3, the DNA is TGCGCCAGCAGCTTGGCCGGAGGGCATGGAGAGACCCAGTACTTC.

CDR3: CASSGSGTGGIGVHGYTF. DNA of the CDR3: TGTGCCAGCAGTGGCTCCGGGACAGGGGGCATCGGTGTGCATGGCTACACCTTC. The V call is TRBV6-4, the J call TRBJ1-2; 12 bases are shared with TRBD1. The J segment lost 6 bases and the V segment lost 4 bases, leaving 15 bases of the junction unmatched. Per the germline V gene, CDR1 is MRHNA and CDR2 is SNTAGT. The CDR3 is 18 residues long.

The chain carries TRBV5-8 and TRBJ1-2, with TRBD1 matching over 9 bases. From germline, CDR1 is SGHTS and CDR2 YDEGEE. The ends lost 1 base at V and 4 bases at J; junction bases unmatched: 8. CDR3 size: 16 residues. The CDR3, as DNA: TGTGCCAGCAGCTTGCAGGGACAGGGATCCTTCTATGGCTACACCTTC. Encoded protein: CASSLQGQGSFYGYTF.

The chain carries TRBV7-6 and TRBJ1-1; 10 nucleotides line up with TRBD1. Losses at the gene ends were 5 bases for V and 3 bases for J; bases not matched to a gene: 6. The CDR3 spans 15 residues. The germline V gene has CDR1 SGHVS and CDR2 FNYEAQ. CDR3 region: CASSPGQGVYTEAFF. CDR3 DNA sequence: TGTGCCAGCAGCCCCGGACAGGGGGTGTACACTGAAGCTTTCTTT.